This TCR beta chain was captured in a study of blood T cell repertoires in COVID-19. The overall study: From T cells, B-cell-depleted T cells, or PBMCs came the material, which was cDNA or gDNA.

The V end lost 8 bases, the J end lost 3 bases, and 10 bases lay between the germline ends. The CDR3 is made up of 13 amino acids. Germline lookup yields CDR1 LNHDA and CDR2 SQIVND (reference sequence). Profiling relied on immunoSEQ multiplex PCR, and the TCRdb table lists in-frame clones only, not all of them. The sample records about 36,000 clones, more than 80% being singletons. The rearrangement uses TRBV19 and TRBJ1-4, with TRBD1 as a possible D gene (6 bases). The clonotype was recovered from a human donor in a cohort sampled during active or convalescent COVID-19. The donor label of this sample is uncertain. The sequenced sample was peripheral blood. The CDR3 DNA reads TGTGCCAGTTGGCAGGGGCCTAATGAAAAACTGTTTTTT. As protein: CASWQGPNEKLFF.